The entry below describes one TCR beta chain. Repertoires were generated with immunoSEQ multiplex PCR, while TCRdb's copy carries only in-frame clones and drops some. The sample comprises more than 95,000 clones, approximately 78% of which are singletons, and around 3% rests with the top ten. This record comes from a study of radiation and T cells in renal cell carcinoma. Germline-derived CDR1 and CDR2 are MGHRA and YSYEKL. This CDR3 spans 15 amino acids. V lost 1 base to trimming and J lost 2 bases, with 12 bases between them. Time point specified: baseline pretreatment blood. Treatment in this sample: 15 Gy SBRT to primary tumor, nephrectomy 4 weeks later. After SBRT, blood was collected at 2 and 4 weeks, plus baseline. The tumor was a clear cell renal cell carcinoma.

The TCR originated in an older woman with renal cell carcinoma. The sample in question was blood, obtained from a patient whose treatment included radiotherapy and nephrectomy. J is TRBJ2-7 and V is TRBV4-1; no definite D call. Here the CDR3 reads CASSQVVGLTYEQYF. As DNA, the CDR3 is TGCGCCAGCAGCCAAGTAGTAGGGTTGACCTACGAGCAGTACTTC.